This TCR beta chain was captured by sequencing in a study of OX40 agonist ivuxolimab in advanced cancers. Regarding the study as a whole: Dose levels from 0.1 to 3.0 mg/kg saw CD4+ and CD8+ blood T cells expand clonally by week 6.

With respect to this clone: Its antigen is as yet unknown.

On cycle 4 day 1 and cycle 7 day 1, as well as at baseline, blood was sampled. The CDR3 extends over 14 amino acids. Trimming stripped 0 bases from V and 5 bases from J, with 10 bases between. In germline, CDR1 is MNHEY, CDR2 SVGAGI. TCRdb's copy holds only in-frame clones and misses some; the assay was immunoSEQ multiplex PCR. The repertoire holds about 46,000 clones, 82% seen once, with less than 2% in the top ten. The sample here was CD4+ or CD8+ T cells sorted from blood, taken in a trial of the OX40 agonist ivuxolimab. The sequence was obtained from an adult with an advanced solid tumor such as melanoma, head and neck, liver or kidney cancer. The chain couples TRBV6-5 to TRBJ1-2; D is ambiguous. CDR3 loop: CASSYSMGPYGYTF. The CDR3 DNA sequence: TGTGCCAGCAGTTACTCGATGGGTCCATATGGCTACACCTTC.